The 7 T cell receptor beta chains presented below share a single source sample, sequenced in a study of blood T cell repertoires in COVID-19. Generated by immunoSEQ multiplex PCR, the TCRdb table keeps only in-frame clones and is missing some. The data hold around 12,000 clones, with approximately 91% observed a single time. Sample: peripheral blood. The source of these receptors is a human donor in a cohort sampled during active COVID-19.

This clone was detected a few times. J is TRBJ2-5 and V is TRBV27, with TRBD1 identical over 7 bases. V gave up 2 bases and J gave up 7 bases; unmatched junction bases: 10. CDR1 and CDR2 from the germline V gene are MNHEY and SMNVEV (reference sequence). The CDR3 has 15 residues. The DNA of the CDR3 is TGTGCCAGCAGTTTAGTTGGACAGGCTGGGAGGACCCAGTACTTC. Translation: CASSLVGQAGRTQYF.

V gene TRBV5-1 combines with J gene TRBJ2-2, with TRBD1 matching over 11 bases. Germline V gene lookup returns CDR1 SGHRS and CDR2 YFSETQ. Trimming removed 0 bases from V and 5 bases from J; junction bases left unmatched: 3. The CDR3 loop spans 16 amino acids. CDR3 DNA sequence: TGCGCCAGCAGCTTGGTTGGACAGGGGGCAACCGGGGAGCTGTTTTTT. Translating it yields CASSLVGQGATGELFF.

The chain carries TRBV7-6 and TRBJ1-5, with D maybe TRBD1 (5 bases). CDR3 size: 13 residues. The V gene lost 5 bases and the J gene lost 6 bases, with 11 bases spanning the gap. Germline V gives CDR1 SGHVS, CDR2 FNYEAQ. The DNA of the CDR3 is TGTGCCAGCAGCCCCGCTACAGGTCAGCCCCAGCATTTT. It yields the protein CASSPATGQPQHF. Full variable domain (missing parts from reference TRBV7-6 and TRBJ1-5): GAGVSQSPRYKVTKRGQDVALRCDPISGHVSLYWYRQALGQGPEFLTYFNYEAQQDKSGLPNDRFSAERPEGSISTLTIQRTEQRDSAMYRCASSPATGQPQHFGDGTRLSIL.

This chain uses TRBV2 with TRBJ2-7; 9 nucleotides align to TRBD2. Trimming cost V 7 bases and J 4 bases; bases outside gene matches: 14. In germline, CDR1 is SNHLY, CDR2 FYNNEI. CDR3 length: 16 amino acids. CDR3 residues: CASTNSGPGLAYEQYF. The DNA of the CDR3 is TGTGCCAGCACAAACTCGGGACCGGGACTAGCTTACGAGCAGTACTTC.

V usage is TRBV28 and J usage is TRBJ2-5, with a weak D call TRBD2 (6 bases). Trimming left V 8 bases short and J 7 bases short, with 23 bases between. Looked up from germline, CDR1 is MDHEN and CDR2 is SYDVKM. The CDR3 runs to 15 residues. The CDR3 region is CASSLGRGPPGTQYF. The CDR3 bases are TGTGCCAGCTCCCTAGGGCGGGGCCCCCCGGGGACCCAGTACTTC. The full variable domain, its missing parts supplied by reference TRBV28 and TRBJ2-5, is DVKVTQSSRYLVKRTGEKVFLECVQDMDHENMFWYRQDPGLGLRLIYFSYDVKMKEKGDIPEGYSVSREKKERFSLILESASTNQTSMYLCASSLGRGPPGTQYFGPGTRLLVL.

The chain combines TRBV19 with TRBJ1-4; D is unclear. The CDR3 runs 16 residues. Germline V CDR1 and CDR2: LNHDA, SQIVND (reference sequence). Trimming stripped 3 bases from V and 0 bases from J, with 11 bases between. The CDR3 sequence: CASSIHPRTTNEKLFF. The DNA of the CDR3 is TGTGCCAGTAGTATCCACCCCAGGACAACTAATGAAAAACTGTTTTTT. Looking up the rest from reference TRBV19 and TRBJ1-4 gives the full variable domain: DGGITQSPKYLFRKEGQNVTLSCEQNLNHDAMYWYRQDPGQGLRLIYYSQIVNDFQKGDIAEGYSVSREKKESFPLTVTSAQKNPTAFYLCASSIHPRTTNEKLFFGSGTQLSVL.

The rearrangement uses TRBV29-1 and TRBJ2-5, with TRBD2 matching over 14 bases. Germline V CDR1 and CDR2: SQVTM, ANQGSEA. V lost 8 bases and J lost 2; bases outside the gene matches: 4. The CDR3 covers 14 residues. This CDR3 reads CSLGLAGGQETQYF. Here the CDR3 DNA reads TGCAGCCTTGGACTAGCGGGAGGACAAGAGACCCAGTACTTC.